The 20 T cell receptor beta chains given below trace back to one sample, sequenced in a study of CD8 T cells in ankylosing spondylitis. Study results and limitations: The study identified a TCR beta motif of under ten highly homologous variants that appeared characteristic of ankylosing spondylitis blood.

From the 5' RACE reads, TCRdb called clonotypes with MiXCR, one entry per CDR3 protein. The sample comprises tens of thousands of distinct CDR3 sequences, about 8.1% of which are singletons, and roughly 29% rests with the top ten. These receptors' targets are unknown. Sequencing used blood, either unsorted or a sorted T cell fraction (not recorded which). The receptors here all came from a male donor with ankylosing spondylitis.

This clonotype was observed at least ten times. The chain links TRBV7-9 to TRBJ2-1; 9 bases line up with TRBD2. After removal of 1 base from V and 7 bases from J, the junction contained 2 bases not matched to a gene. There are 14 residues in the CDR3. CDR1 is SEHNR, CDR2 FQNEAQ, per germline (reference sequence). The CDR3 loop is CASSLVSGSNEQFF. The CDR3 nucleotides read TGTGCCAGCAGCTTAGTTAGCGGGAGTAATGAGCAGTTCTTC.

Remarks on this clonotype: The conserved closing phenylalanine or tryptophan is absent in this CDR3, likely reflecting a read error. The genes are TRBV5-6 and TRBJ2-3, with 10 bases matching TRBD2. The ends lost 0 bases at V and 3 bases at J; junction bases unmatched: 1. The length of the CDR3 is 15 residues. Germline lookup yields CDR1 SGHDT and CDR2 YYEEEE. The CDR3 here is CASSLGLAGTDTQYL. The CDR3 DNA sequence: TGTGCCAGCAGCTTGGGACTAGCGGGTACAGATACGCAGTATCTT.

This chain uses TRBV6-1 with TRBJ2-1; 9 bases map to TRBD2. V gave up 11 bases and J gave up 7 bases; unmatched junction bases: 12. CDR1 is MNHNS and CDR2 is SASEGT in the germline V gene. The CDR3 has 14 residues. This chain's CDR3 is CAVRLADLTNEQFF. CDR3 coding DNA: TGTGCCGTTCGACTAGCGGACCTCACAAATGAGCAGTTCTTC.

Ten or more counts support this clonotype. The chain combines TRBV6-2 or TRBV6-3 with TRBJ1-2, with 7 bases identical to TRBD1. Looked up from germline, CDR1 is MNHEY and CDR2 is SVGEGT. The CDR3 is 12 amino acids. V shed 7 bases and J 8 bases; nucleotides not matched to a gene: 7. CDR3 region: CASTSTGRGYTF. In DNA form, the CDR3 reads TGTGCCAGCACCTCGACAGGGCGCGGCTACACCTTC.

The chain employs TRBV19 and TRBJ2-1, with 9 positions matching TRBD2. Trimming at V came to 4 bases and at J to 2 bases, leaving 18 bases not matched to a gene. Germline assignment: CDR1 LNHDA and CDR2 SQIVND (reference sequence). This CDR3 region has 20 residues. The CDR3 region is CASSNPEGLAGPRAYNEQFF. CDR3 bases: TGTGCCAGTAGTAACCCCGAGGGGCTAGCGGGGCCCCGCGCCTACAATGAGCAGTTCTTC.

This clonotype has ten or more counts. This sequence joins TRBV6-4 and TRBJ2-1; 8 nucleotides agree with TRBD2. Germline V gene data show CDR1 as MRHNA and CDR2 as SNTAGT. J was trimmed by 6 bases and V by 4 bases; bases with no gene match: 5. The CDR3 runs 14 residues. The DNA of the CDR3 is TGTGCCAGCAGTGCGGGACTAGAGGGCAATGAGCAGTTCTTC. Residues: CASSAGLEGNEQFF.

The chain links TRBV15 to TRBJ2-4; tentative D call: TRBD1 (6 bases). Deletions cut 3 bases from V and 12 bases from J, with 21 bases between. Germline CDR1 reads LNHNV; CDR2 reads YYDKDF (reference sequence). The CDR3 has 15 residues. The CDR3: CATSSLNRDPRGQYF. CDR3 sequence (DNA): TGTGCCACCAGCAGCCTGAACAGGGACCCCCGGGGTCAGTACTTC.

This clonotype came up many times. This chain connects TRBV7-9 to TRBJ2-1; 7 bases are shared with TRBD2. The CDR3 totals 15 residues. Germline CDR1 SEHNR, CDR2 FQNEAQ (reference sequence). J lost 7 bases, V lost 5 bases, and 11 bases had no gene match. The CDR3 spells CASSPSGISLNEQFF. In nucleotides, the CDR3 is TGTGCCAGCAGCCCAAGCGGGATTTCCCTAAATGAGCAGTTCTTC. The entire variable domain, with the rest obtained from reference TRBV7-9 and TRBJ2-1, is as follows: DTGVSQNPRHKITKRGQNVTFRCDPISEHNRLYWYRQTLGQGPEFLTYFQNEAQLEKSRLLSDRFSAERPKGSFSTLEIQRTEQGDSAMYLCASSPSGISLNEQFFGPGTRLTVL.

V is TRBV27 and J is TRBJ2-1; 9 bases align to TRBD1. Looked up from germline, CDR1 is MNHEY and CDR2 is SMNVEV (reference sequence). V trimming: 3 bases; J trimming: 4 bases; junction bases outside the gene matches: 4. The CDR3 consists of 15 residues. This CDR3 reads CASSFTGGFYNEQFF. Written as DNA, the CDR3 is TGTGCCAGCAGTTTTACAGGGGGCTTTTACAATGAGCAGTTCTTC.

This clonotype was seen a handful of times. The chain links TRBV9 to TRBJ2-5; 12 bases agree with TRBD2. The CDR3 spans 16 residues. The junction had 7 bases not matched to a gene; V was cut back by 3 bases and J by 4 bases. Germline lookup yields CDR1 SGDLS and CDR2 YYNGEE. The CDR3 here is CASSAELAGGGETQYF. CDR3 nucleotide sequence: TGTGCCAGCAGCGCGGAACTAGCGGGAGGTGGAGAGACCCAGTACTTC.

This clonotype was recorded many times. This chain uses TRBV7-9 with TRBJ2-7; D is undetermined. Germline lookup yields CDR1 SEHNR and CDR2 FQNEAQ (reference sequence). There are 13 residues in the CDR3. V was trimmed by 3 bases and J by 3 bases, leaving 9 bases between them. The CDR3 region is CASSFETDYEQYF. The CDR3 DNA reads TGTGCCAGCAGCTTCGAAACAGACTACGAGCAGTACTTC.

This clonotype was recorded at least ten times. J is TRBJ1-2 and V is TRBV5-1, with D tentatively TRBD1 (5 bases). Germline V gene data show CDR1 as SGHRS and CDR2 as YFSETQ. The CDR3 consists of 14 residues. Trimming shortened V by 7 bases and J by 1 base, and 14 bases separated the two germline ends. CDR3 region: CASGGADDNYGYTF. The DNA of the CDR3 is TGCGCCAGCGGAGGGGCAGATGATAACTATGGCTACACCTTC.

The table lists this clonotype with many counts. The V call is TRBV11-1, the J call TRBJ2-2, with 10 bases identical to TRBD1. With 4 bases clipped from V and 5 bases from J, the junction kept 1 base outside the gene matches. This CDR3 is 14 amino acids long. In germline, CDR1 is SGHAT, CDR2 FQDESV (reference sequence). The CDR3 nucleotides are TGTGCCAGCAGCTCGGGACAGGGGACCGGGGAGCTGTTTTTT. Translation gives CASSSGQGTGELFF.

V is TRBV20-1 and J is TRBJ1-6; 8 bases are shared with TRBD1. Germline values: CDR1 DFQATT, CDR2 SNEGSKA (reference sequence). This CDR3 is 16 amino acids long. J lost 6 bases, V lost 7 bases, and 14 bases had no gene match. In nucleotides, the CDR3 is TGCAGTGTCTCGGGGGCGGACAGGGTTCGTAATTCACCCCTCCACTTT. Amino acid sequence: CSVSGADRVRNSPLHF.

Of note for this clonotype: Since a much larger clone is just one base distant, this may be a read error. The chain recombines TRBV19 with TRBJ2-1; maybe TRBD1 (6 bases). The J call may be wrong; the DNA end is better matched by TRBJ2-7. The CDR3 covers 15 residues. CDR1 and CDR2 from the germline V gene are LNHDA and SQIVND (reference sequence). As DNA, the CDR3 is TGTGCCAGTACCCCGACAGGTAGCTCCTACAATGAGCAGTACTTC. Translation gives CASTPTGSSYNEQYF.

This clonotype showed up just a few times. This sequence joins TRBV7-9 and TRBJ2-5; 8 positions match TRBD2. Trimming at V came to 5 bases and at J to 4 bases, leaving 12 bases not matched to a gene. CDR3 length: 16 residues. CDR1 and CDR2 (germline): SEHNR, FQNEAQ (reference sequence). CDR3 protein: CASSASVSAGVETQYF. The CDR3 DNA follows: TGTGCCAGCAGCGCGTCTGTTTCAGCGGGAGTAGAGACCCAGTACTTC. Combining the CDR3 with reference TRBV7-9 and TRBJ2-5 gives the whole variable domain DTGVSQNPRHKITKRGQNVTFRCDPISEHNRLYWYRQTLGQGPEFLTYFQNEAQLEKSRLLSDRFSAERPKGSFSTLEIQRTEQGDSAMYLCASSASVSAGVETQYFGPGTRLLVL.

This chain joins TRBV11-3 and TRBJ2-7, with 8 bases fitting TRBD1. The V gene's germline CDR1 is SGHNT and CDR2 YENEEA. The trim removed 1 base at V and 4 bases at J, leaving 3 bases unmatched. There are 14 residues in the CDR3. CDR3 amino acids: CASSLGRGRYEQYV. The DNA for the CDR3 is TGTGCCAGCAGCTTAGGCAGGGGGCGTTACGAGCAGTACGTC.

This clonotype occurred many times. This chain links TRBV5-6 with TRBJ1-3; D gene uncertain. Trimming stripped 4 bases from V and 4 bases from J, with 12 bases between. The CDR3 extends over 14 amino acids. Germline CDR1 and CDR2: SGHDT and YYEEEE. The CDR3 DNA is TGTGCCAGCAGCGGACGGACCGGCGGAAACACCATATATTTT. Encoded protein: CASSGRTGGNTIYF.

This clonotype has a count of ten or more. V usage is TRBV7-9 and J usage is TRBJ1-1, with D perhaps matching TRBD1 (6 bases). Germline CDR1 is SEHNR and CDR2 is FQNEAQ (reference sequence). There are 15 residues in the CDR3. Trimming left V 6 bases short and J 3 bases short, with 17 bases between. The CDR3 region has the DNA TGTGCCAGCAGACTAGTACCGAGACAGGACACTGAAGCTTTCTTT. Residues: CASRLVPRQDTEAFF.

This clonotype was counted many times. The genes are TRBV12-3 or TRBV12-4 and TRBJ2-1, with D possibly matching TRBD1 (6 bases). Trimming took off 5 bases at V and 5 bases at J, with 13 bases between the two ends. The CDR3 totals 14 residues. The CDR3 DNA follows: TGTGCCAGCAGTACCGCCGGGACAAACAATGAGCAGTTCTTC. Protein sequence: CASSTAGTNNEQFF.